This T cell receptor (beta chain) was sequenced during a study of regulatory T cells in long-lasting Graves disease. Notes on the study in general: Patients with persistent disease showed a bias toward TRBV28, TRBJ1-2 and TRBJ2-5.

This CDR3 has 14 residues. The germline V gene has CDR1 DFQATT and CDR2 SNEGSKA (reference sequence). Investigators prepared the TCR beta libraries by applying iRepertoire HTBI primers and Arm-PCR of CDR3 regions. TCRdb ran MiXCR on the multiplex PCR reads and lists one entry per CDR3 protein. The sample includes roughly 380,000 distinct CDR3 sequences, 15% to 20% of them seen just once. Indicated time point: newly diagnosed GD, antithyroid drugs for less than 3 months. PBMCs provided the RNA from which the TCR library was made. EDTA tubes held roughly 10 milliliters of peripheral blood from each patient. A note on this clonotype: What it binds is unknown.

This sample also appeared in a second study, on T cells in Graves' hyperthyroidism and ophthalmopathy. That paper adds: Among thyroid clonotypes expanded above 0.001, most also appeared in blood.

The V and J genes are TRBV20-1 and TRBJ1-1; D is unclear. This sequence originates from a man between 35 and 55 years old with Graves disease. Specimen: peripheral blood mononuclear cells (PBMCs), collected at new diagnosis, from a patient treated with antithyroid drugs. The CDR3 DNA reads TGCGGCGCTTACATTCTTAGGCGGAACACTGAAGCTTTCTTT. The encoded protein is CGAYILRRNTEAFF.